The rows below give T cell receptor beta chains drawn from one sample of a study of control samples from healthy donors and cancer patients. Repertoires were generated with immunoSEQ multiplex PCR, while TCRdb's copy carries only in-frame clones and drops some. This table has 150,000 or so clones, roughly 93% appearing once. Sample: blood. The receptors shown here come from a man younger than 30 in good health. CDR3s include the opening cysteine and the closing phenylalanine or tryptophan. The D gene is left open where the match is weak. The size entry is marked missing in some rows and otherwise reads once, few, many or a size class.

V gene	J gene	clone size	D gene	CDR3 DNA	CDR3 protein
TRBV7-2	TRBJ2-3	NA	TRBD2	TGTGCCAGCAGCCTTCGTGGGCTAGCGGGAGGAGGACCAGATACGCAGTATTTT	CASSLRGLAGGGPDTQYF
TRBV6-5	TRBJ2-1	NA	TRBD2	TGTGCCAGCAGTTACTCGGGCGGGAGGCTAAATGAGCAGTTCTTC	CASSYSGGRLNEQFF
TRBV14	TRBJ1-6	once	NA	TGTGCCAGCAGCCAAGTGGGACGGTCTAATTCACCCCTCCACTTT	CASSQVGRSNSPLHF
TRBV6-5	TRBJ1-4	NA	TRBD1	TGTGCCAGTCGGGACAGGGGACCTGAAAAACTGTTTTTT	CASRDRGPEKLFF
TRBV3-1/TRBV3-2	TRBJ1-2	few	NA	TGTGCCAGCAGCCAAGACGCCAGGGTGGTCCATGGCTACACCTTC	CASSQDARVVHGYTF
TRBV6-5	TRBJ1-2	few	TRBD1	TGTGCCAGCTCAACGGGGCGATCAGGGGGCTATGGCTACACCTTC	CASSTGRSGGYGYTF
TRBV6-5	TRBJ1-5	NA	NA	TGTGCCAGCAGACAAGGGGTGCTTAGCAATCAGCCCCAGCATTTT	CASRQGVLSNQPQHF
TRBV15	TRBJ2-1	NA	NA	TGTGCCACCAGCAGTGTCTTATTGGGCGGGCCCGGGTCACGTGAGCAGTTCTTC	CATSSVLLGGPGSREQFF
TRBV4-2	TRBJ1-6	NA	NA	TGTGCCAGCAGCCAAGACCTAACAGGGCCCAATTCACCCCTCCACTTT	CASSQDLTGPNSPLHF
TRBV5-4	TRBJ2-1	NA	TRBD2	TGTGCCAGCAGCCCGACCGTACTAGCGGGAGGAACATACAATGAGCAGTTCTTC	CASSPTVLAGGTYNEQFF
TRBV7-9	TRBJ2-1	NA	NA	TGTGCCAGCACCTTAGTCTCCAATGAGCAGTTCTTC	CASTLVSNEQFF
TRBV25-1	TRBJ1-1	NA	NA	TGTGCCAGCAGTGACCGGGACCTTCCTGAAGCTTTCTTT	CASSDRDLPEAFF
TRBV3-1/TRBV3-2	TRBJ2-1	NA	NA	TGTGCCAGCAGCCGACAGAAAACCTACAATGAGCAGTTCTTC	CASSRQKTYNEQFF
TRBV4-2	TRBJ1-4	NA	NA	TGTGCCAGCAGCCAAGATCCAGGGGTGGGAGAAAAACTGTTTTTT	CASSQDPGVGEKLFF
TRBV21-1	TRBJ2-7	NA	NA	TGTGCCAGCAGCAAAGAGGCCGGACACCAGCCCTACGAGCAGTACTTC	CASSKEAGHQPYEQYF
TRBV9	TRBJ2-1	NA	NA	TGTGCCAGCAGCGTGACCGGGAGTAATGAGCAGTTCTTC	CASSVTGSNEQFF
TRBV11-2	TRBJ1-2	NA	NA	TGTGCCAGCAGCTCCCCCGGGACACCTGGCTACACCTTC	CASSSPGTPGYTF
TRBV4-3	TRBJ1-1	NA	NA	TGCGCCAGCAGCCAAGGTAAAGAAAGGAACACTGAAGCTTTCTTT	CASSQGKERNTEAFF
TRBV28	TRBJ2-5	NA	NA	TGTGCCAGCAGTTTGGGGGGAGGAGAGACCCAGTACTTC	CASSLGGGETQYF
TRBV3-1/TRBV3-2	TRBJ2-1	NA	NA	TGTGCCAGCAGCCTCGAGAGTGGTGAGCAGTTCTTC	CASSLESGEQFF
TRBV19	TRBJ1-5	NA	NA	TGTGCCAGTAGTGAGGGGGGAGGGCCCCAGCATTTT	CASSEGGGPQHF
TRBV10-1	TRBJ1-1	NA	TRBD1	TGCGCCAGCACGGGACAGGGGAACACTGAAGCTTTCTTT	CASTGQGNTEAFF
TRBV18	TRBJ1-5	NA	NA	TGTGCCAGCTCACCCTCGGCGGTTAATAGCAATCAGCCCCAGCATTTT	CASSPSAVNSNQPQHF
TRBV28	TRBJ2-7	once	NA	TGTGCCAGCAGCCCCCCTCCCAGCCACGAGCAGTACTTC	CASSPPPSHEQYF
TRBV18	TRBJ2-5	NA	NA	TGTGCCAGCTCATATGGACAGACGATAGAGACCCAGTACTTC	CASSYGQTIETQYF
TRBV5-1	TRBJ1-2	NA	NA	TGCGCCAGCAGCTTGGAGCTGGGGGCCGGCTATGGCTACACCTTC	CASSLELGAGYGYTF
TRBV2	TRBJ1-1	NA	NA	TGTGCCAAAATACGAGCCGGTGAAGCTTTCTTT	CAKIRAGEAFF
TRBV4-1	TRBJ1-1	once	NA	TGCGCCAGCAGCCAAGACGGGGGGCTGGGGTTCGACACTGAAGCTTTCTTT	CASSQDGGLGFDTEAFF
TRBV19	TRBJ1-4	NA	TRBD1	TGTGCCAGTAGTCCGGGACAGGGGGCTTCCCATGAAAAACTGTTTTTT	CASSPGQGASHEKLFF
TRBV6-5	TRBJ1-1	NA	NA	TGTGCCAGCAGTTACGGGTCGGGGGGAATGATTGAAGCTTTCTTT	CASSYGSGGMIEAFF
TRBV19	TRBJ2-3	NA	TRBD1	TGTGCCACGGGACAGGGTACAGATACGCAGTATTTT	CATGQGTDTQYF
TRBV7-8	TRBJ2-3	NA	NA	TGTGCCAGCAGCCTCCGACCAACCCGCTCAAAGAGGGATACGCAGTATTTT	CASSLRPTRSKRDTQYF
TRBV19	TRBJ1-2	once	NA	TGTGCCAGTAGTTCCACGCCAGGGAAGGACTATGGCTACACCTTC	CASSSTPGKDYGYTF
TRBV19	TRBJ2-7	NA	TRBD2	TGTGCCAGTAGTATAGGGGTAGCGGGAGAGACCTACGAGCAGTACTTC	CASSIGVAGETYEQYF
TRBV19	TRBJ1-2	NA	TRBD1	TGTGCCAGTATCCCCGGGACAGGGTCTCCCTATGGCTACACCTTC	CASIPGTGSPYGYTF
TRBV4-2	TRBJ1-5	NA	NA	TGTGCCAGCAGCCAAGAAGGGTCGACAGCGGGTGGACAGCCCCAGCATTTT	CASSQEGSTAGGQPQHF
TRBV5-6	TRBJ2-1	once	NA	TGTGCCAGCAGCCTTAGGGAGCTCAGTGAGCAGTTCTTC	CASSLRELSEQFF
TRBV21-1	TRBJ2-2	NA	NA	TGTGCCAGCAGCCCTAGGGGGGGACAGGGTTACACCGGGGAGCTGTTTTTT	CASSPRGGQGYTGELFF
TRBV30	TRBJ1-4	NA	TRBD1	TGTGCCTGGACGCCTCGGACAGGGAGAAATGAAAAACTGTTTTTT	CAWTPRTGRNEKLFF
TRBV6-4	TRBJ2-3	NA	NA	TGTGCCAGCAGCCCCCCAGCGGATAGCACAGATACGCAGTATTTT	CASSPPADSTDTQYF
TRBV30	TRBJ2-2	NA	TRBD1	TGTGCCTGGAGTTCCGCTCCGGGACAGTTAAAGGCCGGGGAGCTGTTTTTT	CAWSSAPGQLKAGELFF
TRBV4-3	TRBJ1-1	NA	NA	TGCGCCAGCAGCCCTGAGGCGGGGAACACTGAAGCTTTCTTT	CASSPEAGNTEAFF
TRBV7-3	TRBJ2-5	NA	NA	TGTGCCAGCAGCTTAGGGGGACCCGGAGAGACCCAGTACTTC	CASSLGGPGETQYF
TRBV7-9	TRBJ2-3	NA	NA	TGTGCCAGCAGCTTTACGACTAGGGCAGATACGCAGTATTTT	CASSFTTRADTQYF
TRBV7-9	TRBJ2-3	NA	TRBD1	TGTGCCAGCAGCTTAGGGGACAGGGCCGGCACAGATACGCAGTATTTT	CASSLGDRAGTDTQYF
TRBV6-5	TRBJ2-3	NA	TRBD1	TGTGCCAGCAGTTACGTGCAGGGGGCGGGAGATACGCAGTATTTT	CASSYVQGAGDTQYF
TRBV19	TRBJ2-1	once	TRBD2	TGTGCCAGTAGTATAGATCACCGGCGGGAGGGCTACAATGAGCAGTTCTTC	CASSIDHRREGYNEQFF
TRBV10-2	TRBJ2-7	NA	NA	TGCGCCAGCAGTGAGTCGGGACTTTACGAGCAGTACTTC	CASSESGLYEQYF
TRBV3-1/TRBV3-2	TRBJ1-2	NA	NA	TGTGCCAGCAGCCTGGAGGGTATCGGCTATGGCTACACCTTC	CASSLEGIGYGYTF
TRBV6-4	TRBJ2-1	NA	TRBD2	TGTGCCAGCAGTGACTCGAAAGGGACTAGCGGCTACAATGAGCAGTTCTTC	CASSDSKGTSGYNEQFF
TRBV6-5	TRBJ1-1	NA	NA	TGTGCCAGCACGTCACGCTGGAACACTGAAGCTTTCTTT	CASTSRWNTEAFF
TRBV7-9	TRBJ2-3	NA	TRBD1	TGTGCCAGCGGCCTGATTCCTCCGGGACAGGGTTACACAGATACGCAGTATTTT	CASGLIPPGQGYTDTQYF
TRBV11-3	TRBJ2-1	NA	NA	TGTGCCAGCAGCCCCAATTACTACAATGAGCAGTTCTTC	CASSPNYYNEQFF
TRBV4-3	TRBJ2-7	NA	TRBD1	TGCGCCAGCAGCCAAGGGACAGGGAGTTTTAAGACCTACGAGCAGTACTTC	CASSQGTGSFKTYEQYF
TRBV27	TRBJ1-5	NA	NA	TGTGCCAGCAGTTCAGGCCCCAATCAGCCCCAGCATTTT	CASSSGPNQPQHF
TRBV4-1	TRBJ2-1	NA	TRBD2	TGCGCCAGCAGTACTAGCGTTTCCTCCTACAATGAGCAGTTCTTC	CASSTSVSSYNEQFF